This T cell receptor beta chain is from a study of T-cell memory formation after mild COVID-19. A 5'RACE reaction primed in the constant segment made cDNA libraries of TCR alpha and TCR beta, and these carried sample barcodes and UMIs. TCRdb reprocessed the 5' RACE reads via MiXCR and lists one record per CDR3 protein. In the table there are some 120,000 distinct CDR3 sequences, about 15% of which are singletons. V was pared by 5 bases and J by 15 bases, with 14 bases between. This CDR3 comprises 11 residues. This clonotype was counted only a few times. This sequence joins TRBV12-3 or TRBV12-4 and TRBJ2-1; possibly TRBD1 for D (7 bases). The source of this sequence is an adult woman who had mild COVID-19 (a few samples of this study predate the infection). Cell type and time point are not known. The sequencing input was PBMCs or a T cell subset sorted from them (not recorded which). The CDR3: CASSKQGRLFF. CDR3 DNA: TGTGCCAGCAGTAAACAGGGGAGGCTGTTCTTC.